The 15 T cell receptor beta chains reported below all come from one sample, sequenced in a study of control samples from healthy donors and cancer patients. Data came from immunoSEQ multiplex PCR; TCRdb stores just in-frame clones and leaves some out. Of around 150,000 clones in the sample, roughly 94% were seen once. Sequenced: blood. The source is a woman aged 40 to 55 in good health.

V and J are TRBV30 and TRBJ1-2, with D perhaps matching TRBD1 (6 bases). Germline V gene sequence: CDR1 GTSNPN, CDR2 SVGIG (reference sequence). This CDR3 has 12 amino acids. V lost 1 base and J 6 bases, leaving 9 bases between the germline ends. The DNA of the CDR3 is TGTGCCTGGAGTGGAGGGGGAGATGGCTACACCTTC. Its translation is CAWSGGGDGYTF.

The V call is TRBV11-2, the J call TRBJ2-1, with 7 nucleotides matching TRBD1. V lost 5 bases, J lost 7 bases, and 8 bases stayed unmatched. The CDR3 covers 14 residues. The germline V gene encodes CDR1 SGHAT and CDR2 FQNNGV. The CDR3 region is CASSTRQGINEQFF. CDR3 nucleotide sequence: TGTGCCAGCAGCACCAGACAGGGAATTAATGAGCAGTTCTTC.

This chain connects TRBV18 to TRBJ1-1; TRBD1 matches at 7 bases. This CDR3 region has 13 residues. Losses at the gene ends were 2 bases for V and 11 bases for J; bases not matched to a gene: 8. In germline, CDR1 is KGHSH, CDR2 LQKENI. Here the CDR3 DNA reads TGTGCCAGCTCACCAGAAATGCCAGGGGGGGCTTTCTTT. This sequence encodes CASSPEMPGGAFF.

The chain uses TRBV20-1 and TRBJ2-3; D not certain. The germline V gene encodes CDR1 DFQATT and CDR2 SNEGSKA (reference sequence). V gave up 3 bases and J gave up 5 bases, with 6 bases separating them. The CDR3 extends over 11 amino acids. The CDR3 nucleotides read TGCAGTGCTAGCTCGCGAGATACGCAGTATTTT. It yields the protein CSASSRDTQYF.

This chain connects TRBV7-9 to TRBJ2-3, with a possible D match to TRBD1 (5 bases). CDR1 and CDR2 from the germline V gene are SEHNR and FQNEAQ (reference sequence). The CDR3 totals 12 residues. V lost 5 bases, J lost 5 bases, and 8 bases lay in between. The chain's CDR3 is CASSLTVDTQYF. CDR3 bases: TGTGCCAGCAGCCTGACAGTAGATACGCAGTATTTT.

This clone was detected a few times. V gene TRBV10-3 combines with J gene TRBJ1-1; possible D gene TRBD1, 5 bases. Germline CDR1 and CDR2: ENHRY and SYGVKD. V lost 2 bases and J 4 bases, leaving 26 bases between the germline ends. CDR3 length equals 19 residues. CDR3 protein: CAISEPSPGTEDPVTEAFF. The CDR3 DNA reads as TGTGCCATCAGTGAGCCCTCCCCTGGGACCGAGGACCCCGTCACTGAAGCTTTCTTT.

This chain connects TRBV28 to TRBJ2-7; D possibly corresponds to TRBD2 (6 bases). Between the trimmed V and J ends, which lost 6 bases and 4 bases, there was a span of 16 bases. CDR3 size: 14 residues. CDR1 MDHEN and CDR2 SYDVKM come from the germline V gene. The CDR3 DNA is TGTGCCAGCAGGGAGGGCAGGGACGTGTACGAGCAGTACTTC. Amino acid sequence: CASREGRDVYEQYF.

V usage is TRBV6-5 and J usage is TRBJ1-4; no clear D. The CDR3 spans 14 residues. The germline V and J ends were trimmed by 2 bases and 0 bases, with 4 bases remaining between them. Germline V gives CDR1 MNHEY, CDR2 SVGAGI. The CDR3 spells CASSYGSTNEKLFF. The CDR3 DNA sequence: TGTGCCAGCAGTTACGGATCAACTAATGAAAAACTGTTTTTT.

J is TRBJ2-1 and V is TRBV19; 7 nucleotides align to TRBD1. V gave up 6 bases and J gave up 4 bases; unmatched junction bases: 21. The length of the CDR3 is 19 residues. Per germline, CDR1 LNHDA and CDR2 SQIVND (reference sequence). CDR3 region: CASRPPGPSSGTVYNEQFF. DNA of the CDR3: TGTGCCAGTAGACCCCCTGGTCCCTCCTCCGGGACAGTTTACAATGAGCAGTTCTTC.

This rearrangement joins TRBV7-9 to TRBJ1-6; 7 nucleotides line up with TRBD1. Germline CDR1 SEHNR, CDR2 FQNEAQ (reference sequence). J gave up 6 bases and V 2 bases, and 1 base lay outside the gene matches. The CDR3 extends over 14 amino acids. This chain's CDR3 is CASSLTGVNSPLHF. Written as DNA, the CDR3 is TGTGCCAGCAGCTTAACAGGGGTTAATTCACCCCTCCACTTT.

This chain connects TRBV29-1 to TRBJ2-1, with D unclear. V gave up 8 bases and J gave up 9 bases, with 14 bases separating them. The CDR3 totals 11 residues. Germline CDR1 SQVTM, CDR2 ANQGSEA. In DNA, the CDR3 is TGCAGCAGTAATATTGGGCCTGAGCAGTTCTTC. Residues: CSSNIGPEQFF.

The CDR3, as DNA: TGTGCCAGCAGCTTGGACGGGGGGCAGCCCCAGCATTTT. It is translated as CASSLDGGQPQHF. This chain joins TRBV7-9 and TRBJ1-5; possibly TRBD1 for D (5 bases). The V gene lost 3 bases and the J gene lost 7 bases, with 10 bases spanning the gap. Germline V gives CDR1 SEHNR, CDR2 FQNEAQ (reference sequence). The CDR3 sequence is 13 residues long.

V is TRBV7-8 and J is TRBJ1-5, with D possibly TRBD1 on 5 matching bases. The germline V and J ends were trimmed by 4 bases and 4 bases, with 14 bases remaining between them. This CDR3 is built from 15 residues. The germline V gene encodes CDR1 SGHVS and CDR2 FQNEAQ. The CDR3, as DNA: TGTGCCAGCAGCTCCTGGACCAACAGGAATCAGCCCCAGCATTTT. It yields the protein CASSSWTNRNQPQHF.

The rearrangement links TRBV19 to TRBJ1-2, with D tentatively TRBD1 (5 bases). V was clipped by 6 bases and J by 7 bases, with 21 bases between them. The CDR3 runs 15 residues. The germline gives CDR1 LNHDA, CDR2 SQIVND (reference sequence). CDR3 nucleotides: TGTGCCAGTAGCACCACAGGTGGGGCCCATGGTGGCTACACCTTC. Translating it yields CASSTTGGAHGGYTF.

The V gene is TRBV18, the J gene TRBJ1-2; D ambiguous. The germline V gene has CDR1 KGHSH and CDR2 LQKENI. The CDR3 totals 16 residues. V was trimmed by 0 bases and J by 6 bases, leaving 17 bases between them. The CDR3 loop reads CASSPPSGNSWNGYTF. The CDR3 bases are TGTGCCAGCTCACCACCTTCGGGGAACTCCTGGAATGGCTACACCTTC.